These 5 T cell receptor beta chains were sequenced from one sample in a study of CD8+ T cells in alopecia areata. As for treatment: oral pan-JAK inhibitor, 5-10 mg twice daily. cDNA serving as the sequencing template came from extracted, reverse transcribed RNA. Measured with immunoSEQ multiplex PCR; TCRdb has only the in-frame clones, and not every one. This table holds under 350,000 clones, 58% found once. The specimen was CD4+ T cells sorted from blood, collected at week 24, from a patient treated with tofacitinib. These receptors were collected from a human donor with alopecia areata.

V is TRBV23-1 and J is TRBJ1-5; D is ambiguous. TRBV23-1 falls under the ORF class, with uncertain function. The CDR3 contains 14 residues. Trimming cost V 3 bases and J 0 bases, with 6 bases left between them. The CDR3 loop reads CASSHAGSNQPQHF. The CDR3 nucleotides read TGCGCCAGCAGTCATGCAGGTAGCAATCAGCCCCAGCATTTT.

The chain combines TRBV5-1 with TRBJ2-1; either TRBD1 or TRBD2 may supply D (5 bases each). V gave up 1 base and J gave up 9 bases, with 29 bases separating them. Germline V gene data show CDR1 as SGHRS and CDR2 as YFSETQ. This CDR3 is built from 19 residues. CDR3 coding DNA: TGCGCCAGCAGCTTGAATTTGGGGGACGGCGTGCAACGAGGGAGTGAGCAGTTCTTC. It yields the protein CASSLNLGDGVQRGSEQFF.

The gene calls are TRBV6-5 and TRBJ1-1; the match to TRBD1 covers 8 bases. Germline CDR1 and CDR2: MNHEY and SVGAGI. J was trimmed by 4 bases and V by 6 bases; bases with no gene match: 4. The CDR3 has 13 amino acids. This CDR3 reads CASSSTGGTEAFF. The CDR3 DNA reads TGTGCCAGCAGCTCCACAGGGGGCACTGAAGCTTTCTTT.

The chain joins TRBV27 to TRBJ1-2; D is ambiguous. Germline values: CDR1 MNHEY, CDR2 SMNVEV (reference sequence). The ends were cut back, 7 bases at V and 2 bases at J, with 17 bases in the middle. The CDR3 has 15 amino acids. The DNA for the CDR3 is TGTGCCAGCACCTCGACGGCTCTCAGCAACTATGGCTACACCTTC. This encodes CASTSTALSNYGYTF.

The CDR3 region has the DNA TGTGCCATCAGTGTAAGGGGGGAAGATGGCTACACCTTC. Protein product: CAISVRGEDGYTF. The rearrangement uses TRBV10-3 and TRBJ1-2; D is possibly TRBD1 (6 bases). The V gene lost 4 bases and the J gene lost 6 bases, with 12 bases spanning the gap. CDR3 size: 13 residues. The germline V gene has CDR1 ENHRY and CDR2 SYGVKD.